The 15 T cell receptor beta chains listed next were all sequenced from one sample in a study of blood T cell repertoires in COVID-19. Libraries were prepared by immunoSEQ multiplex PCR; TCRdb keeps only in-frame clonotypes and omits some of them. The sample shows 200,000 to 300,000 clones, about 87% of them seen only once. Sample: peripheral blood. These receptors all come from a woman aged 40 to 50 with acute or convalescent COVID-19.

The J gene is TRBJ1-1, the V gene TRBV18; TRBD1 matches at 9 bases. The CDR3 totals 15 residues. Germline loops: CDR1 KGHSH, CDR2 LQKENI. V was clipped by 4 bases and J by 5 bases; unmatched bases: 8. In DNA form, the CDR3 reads TGTGCCAGCTCACAGGGGACAGGGCGTGAGACTGAAGCTTTCTTT. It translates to CASSQGTGRETEAFF.

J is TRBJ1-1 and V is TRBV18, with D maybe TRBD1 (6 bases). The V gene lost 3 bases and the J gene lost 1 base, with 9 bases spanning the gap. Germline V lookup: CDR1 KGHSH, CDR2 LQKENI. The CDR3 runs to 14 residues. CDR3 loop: CASSPATGNTEAFF. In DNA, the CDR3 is TGTGCCAGCTCACCGGCGACAGGGAACACTGAAGCTTTCTTT.

DNA for the CDR3: TGTGCCAGCAGCGTAAGGCTAGCGGGGGACCCCCCCGGCAATGAGCAGTTCTTC. Protein: CASSVRLAGDPPGNEQFF. The chain recombines TRBV9 with TRBJ2-1; 10 nucleotides match TRBD2. V was pared by 1 base and J by 6 bases, with 13 bases of the junction left unmatched. The length of the CDR3 is 18 residues. CDR1 SGDLS and CDR2 YYNGEE come from the germline V gene.

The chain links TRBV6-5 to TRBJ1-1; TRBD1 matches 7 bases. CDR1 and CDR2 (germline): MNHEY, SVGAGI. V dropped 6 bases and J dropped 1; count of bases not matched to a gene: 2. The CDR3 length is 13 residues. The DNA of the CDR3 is TGTGCCAGCAGCTGGACAGGGAACACTGAAGCTTTCTTT. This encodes CASSWTGNTEAFF.

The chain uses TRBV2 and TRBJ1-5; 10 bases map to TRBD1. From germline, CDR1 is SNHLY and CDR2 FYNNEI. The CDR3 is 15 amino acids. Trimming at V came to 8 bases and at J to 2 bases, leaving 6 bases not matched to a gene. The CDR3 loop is CASHEGTGGNQPQHF. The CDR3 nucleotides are TGTGCCAGCCACGAAGGGACAGGGGGCAATCAGCCCCAGCATTTT.

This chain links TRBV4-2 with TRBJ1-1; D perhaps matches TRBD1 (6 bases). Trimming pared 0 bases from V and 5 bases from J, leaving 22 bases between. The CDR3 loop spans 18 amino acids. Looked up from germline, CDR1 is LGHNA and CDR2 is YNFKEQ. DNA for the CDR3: TGTGCCAGCAGCCAAGAGGTCTCGGGAAGGGGGAGAGGGACTGAAGCTTTCTTT. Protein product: CASSQEVSGRGRGTEAFF.

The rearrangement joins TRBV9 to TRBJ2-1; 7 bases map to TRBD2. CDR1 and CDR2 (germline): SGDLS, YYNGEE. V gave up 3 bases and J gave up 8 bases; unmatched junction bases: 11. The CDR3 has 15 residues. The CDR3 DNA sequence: TGTGCCAGCAGCGATATAGCGGGCCCCGTCTATGAGCAGTTCTTC. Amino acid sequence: CASSDIAGPVYEQFF.

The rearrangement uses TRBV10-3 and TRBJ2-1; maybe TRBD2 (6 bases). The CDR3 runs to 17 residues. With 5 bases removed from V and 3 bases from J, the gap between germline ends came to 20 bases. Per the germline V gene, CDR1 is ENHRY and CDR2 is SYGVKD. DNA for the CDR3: TGTGCCATCAGTAAACGAGGAGGGGACCCCATCTACAATGAGCAGTTCTTC. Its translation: CAISKRGGDPIYNEQFF.

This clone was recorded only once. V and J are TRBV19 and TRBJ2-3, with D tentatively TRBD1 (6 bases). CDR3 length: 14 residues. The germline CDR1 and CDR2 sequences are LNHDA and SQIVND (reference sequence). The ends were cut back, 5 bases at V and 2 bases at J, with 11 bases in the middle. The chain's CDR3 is CASSGRGSTDTQYF. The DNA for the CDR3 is TGTGCCAGTAGTGGCAGGGGATCCACAGATACGCAGTATTTT.

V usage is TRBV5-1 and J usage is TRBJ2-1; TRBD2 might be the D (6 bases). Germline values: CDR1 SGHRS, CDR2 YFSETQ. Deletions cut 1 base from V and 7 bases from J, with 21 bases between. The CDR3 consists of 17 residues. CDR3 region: CASSLIGSPTRGNEQFF. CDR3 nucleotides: TGCGCCAGCAGCTTGATTGGTTCCCCCACGCGGGGAAATGAGCAGTTCTTC.

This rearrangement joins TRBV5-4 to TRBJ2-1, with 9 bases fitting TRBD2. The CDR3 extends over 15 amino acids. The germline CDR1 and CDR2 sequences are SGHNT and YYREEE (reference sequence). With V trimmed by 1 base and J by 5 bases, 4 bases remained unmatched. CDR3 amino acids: CASSLTGTSNNEQFF. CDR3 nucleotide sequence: TGTGCCAGCAGCTTGACGGGGACTAGCAACAATGAGCAGTTCTTC.

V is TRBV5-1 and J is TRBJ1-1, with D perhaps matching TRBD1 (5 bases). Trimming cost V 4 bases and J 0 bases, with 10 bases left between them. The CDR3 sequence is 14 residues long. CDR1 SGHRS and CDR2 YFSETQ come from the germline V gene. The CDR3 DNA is TGCGCCAGCAGCCCTACAGGCATGAACACTGAAGCTTTCTTT. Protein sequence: CASSPTGMNTEAFF.

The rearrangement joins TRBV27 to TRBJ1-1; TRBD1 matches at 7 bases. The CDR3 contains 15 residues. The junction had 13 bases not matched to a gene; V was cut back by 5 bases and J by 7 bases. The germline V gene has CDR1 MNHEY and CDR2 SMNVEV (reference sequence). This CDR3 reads CASSPRRMTGREAFF. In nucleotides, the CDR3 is TGTGCCAGCAGTCCTCGCCGTATGACAGGGCGTGAAGCTTTCTTT.

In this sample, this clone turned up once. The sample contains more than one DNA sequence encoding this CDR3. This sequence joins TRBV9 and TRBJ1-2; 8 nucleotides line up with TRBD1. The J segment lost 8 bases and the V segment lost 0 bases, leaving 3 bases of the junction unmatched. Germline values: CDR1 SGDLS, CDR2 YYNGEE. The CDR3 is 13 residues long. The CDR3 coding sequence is TGTGCCAGCAGCGTAGGGACAGGGAACGGCTACACCTTC. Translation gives CASSVGTGNGYTF.

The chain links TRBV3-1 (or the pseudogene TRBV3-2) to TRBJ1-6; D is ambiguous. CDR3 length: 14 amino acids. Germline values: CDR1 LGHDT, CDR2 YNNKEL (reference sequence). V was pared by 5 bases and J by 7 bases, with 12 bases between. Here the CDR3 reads CASSASRSNSPLHF. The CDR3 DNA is TGTGCCAGCAGCGCGTCGCGATCAAATTCACCCCTCCACTTT.